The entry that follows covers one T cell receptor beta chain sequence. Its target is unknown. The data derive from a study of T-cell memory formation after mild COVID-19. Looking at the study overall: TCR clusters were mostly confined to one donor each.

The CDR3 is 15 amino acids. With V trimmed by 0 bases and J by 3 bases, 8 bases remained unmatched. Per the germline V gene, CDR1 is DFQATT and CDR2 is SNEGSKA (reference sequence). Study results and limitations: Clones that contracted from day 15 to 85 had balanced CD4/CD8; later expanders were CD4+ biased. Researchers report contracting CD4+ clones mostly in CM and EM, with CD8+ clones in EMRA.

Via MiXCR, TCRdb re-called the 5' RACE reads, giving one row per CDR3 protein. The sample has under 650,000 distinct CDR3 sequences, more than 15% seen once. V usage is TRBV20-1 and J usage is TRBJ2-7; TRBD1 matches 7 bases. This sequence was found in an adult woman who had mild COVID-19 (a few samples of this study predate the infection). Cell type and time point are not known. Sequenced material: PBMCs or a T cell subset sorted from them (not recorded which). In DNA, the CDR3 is TGCAGTGCTAGAGACGTTTGGACAGGCGTCTACGAGCAGTACTTC. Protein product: CSARDVWTGVYEQYF.